This T cell receptor beta chain emerged from a study of cytomegalovirus exposure and HLA in healthy donors. Study context: Out of about 179 million T cells, an earlier analysis found fewer than 140 million unique TCR beta sequences in total.

This donor lacks a recorded CMV serostatus. Study-wide findings and caveats: It was in a later analysis that TCR association rates were seen to vary by HLA locus, highest for DRB1 and lowest for HLA-C. An analysis that was carried out later associated approximately 17,000 TCR beta sequences with HLA alleles at 0.05 false discovery rate.

On this clone itself: Its cognate antigen is unknown.

Vbeta (60) and Jbeta (13) primers were used in the PCR. Profiled with immunoSEQ multiplex PCR; TCRdb holds only in-frame clones, not every one. Counted here are about 68,000 clones, about 81% occurring once; the ten biggest clones make up 6.5%. The sample consisted of PBMCs. The receptor's source is a human donor in good health.

CDR3 sequence: CASSFGGETQYF. The CDR3 DNA reads as TGTGCCAGCAGCTTCGGGGGGGAGACCCAGTACTTC. The chain has TRBV7-9 and TRBJ2-5; 7 nucleotides match TRBD2. V lost 3 bases to trimming and J lost 5 bases; unmatched junction nucleotides: 0. The CDR3 has 12 amino acids. Per germline, CDR1 SEHNR and CDR2 FQNEAQ (reference sequence).